This T cell receptor (beta chain) was captured by sequencing in a study of CD8 T cells in ankylosing spondylitis. The study's findings and limits: A motif of 8 or 9 highly homologous TCR beta variants was seen as apparently characteristic of ankylosing spondylitis blood. A subset of motif variants has previously been described in the synovial fluid and blood of reactive arthritis.

TCRdb passed the 5' RACE reads through MiXCR, listing each CDR3 protein once. Here the sample spans 240,000 or so distinct CDR3 sequences, approximately 12% being singletons. Relative to its sample, this clonotype is medium-sized. What it recognizes is unknown. Germline CDR1 and CDR2: MNHEY and SVGAGI. V was cut by 2 bases and J by 3 bases, with 12 bases left in between. The CDR3 covers 15 residues. The V call is TRBV6-5, the J call TRBJ2-3; unclear D gene. This receptor was obtained from a male donor with ankylosing spondylitis or in good health (not recorded which). Sequencing was done on a sample of blood, either unsorted or a sorted T cell fraction (not recorded which). The CDR3 reads CASSYKSDQTDTQYF. The CDR3 nucleotides read TGTGCCAGCAGTTACAAGTCGGATCAAACAGATACGCAGTATTTT.